The present entry profiles one T cell receptor delta chain with its context. TCRdb re-called clones from the RT-PCR reads using CATT. The table has around 12,000 delta-chain clones, about two fifths seen once. The data originate from a study of gamma-delta T cells after stem cell transplantation. V lost 11 bases and J 0 bases, leaving 22 bases between the germline ends. The CDR3 contains 16 residues. CDR1 TSWWSYY and CDR2 QGS come from the germline V gene. This receptor was obtained from a human donor. It is not recorded whose cells these are; they may come from a transplant donor. What was sequenced was gamma-delta T cells. This chain uses TRDV1 with TRDJ1, with TRDD3 as a possible D gene (5 bases). CDR3 nucleotides: TGTGCTAGTGGGGAAAGGACGGGGGTCTACACCGATAAACTCATCTTT. Its protein product is CASGERTGVYTDKLIF.